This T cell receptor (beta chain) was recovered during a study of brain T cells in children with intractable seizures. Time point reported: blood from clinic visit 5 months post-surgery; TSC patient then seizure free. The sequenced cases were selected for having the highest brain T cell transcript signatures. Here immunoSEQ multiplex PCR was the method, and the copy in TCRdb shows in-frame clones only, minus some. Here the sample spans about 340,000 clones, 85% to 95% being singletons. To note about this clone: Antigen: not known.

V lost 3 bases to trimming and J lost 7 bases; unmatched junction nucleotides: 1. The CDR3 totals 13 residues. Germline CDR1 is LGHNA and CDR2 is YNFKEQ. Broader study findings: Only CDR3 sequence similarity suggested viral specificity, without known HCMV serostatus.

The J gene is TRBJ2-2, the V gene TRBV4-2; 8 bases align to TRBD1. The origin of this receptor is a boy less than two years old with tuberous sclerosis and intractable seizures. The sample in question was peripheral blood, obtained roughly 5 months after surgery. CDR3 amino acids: CASSQDRDGELFF. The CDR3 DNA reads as TGTGCCAGCAGCCAGGACAGGGACGGGGAGCTGTTTTTT.